This paragraph covers one T cell receptor beta chain sequence. CDR1 and CDR2 (germline): GTSNPN, SVGIG (reference sequence). Trimming pared 1 base from V and 5 bases from J, leaving 17 bases between. The CDR3 spans 15 residues. The TCR beta CDR3 regions underwent amplification using RNA transcripts as the source. The HTBI primer set drove a first-round RT-PCR of the TCR CDR3. TCRdb recomputed calls from the multiplex PCR reads with MiXCR, one row per CDR3 protein. The table shows some 320,000 distinct CDR3 sequences, with roughly an eighth occurring only once. This sample is drawn from a study of T cells in Graves' hyperthyroidism and ophthalmopathy.

The chain has TRBV30 and TRBJ1-1; D perhaps matches TRBD1 (6 bases). The TCR was taken from a woman between 35 and 50 years old with Graves' ophthalmopathy. Material: blood. Here the CDR3 DNA reads TGTGCCTGGAGTGGATCTTTTTTAAGGGGGACTGAAGCTTTCTTT. This encodes CAWSGSFLRGTEAFF.